The rows below give T cell receptor beta chains drawn from one sample of a study of shared clonotypes between healthy human individuals. Measured with immunoSEQ multiplex PCR; TCRdb has only the in-frame clones, and not every one. The profile shows some 2.3 million clones, just over 90% of them singletons. Sequenced: naive CD4+ T cells from PBMCs. These TCRs come from a man younger than 35 in good health. Some clones in this sample may be carry-over from other donors' samples. Both conserved end residues are part of each CDR3. The D gene is left open where the match is weak. Clone size appears in some rows only: once, few, many, or a class for an expanded clone.

TRBV25-1	NA	TRBJ1-1	TRBD1	CASSVGQENTEAFF	TGTGCCAGCAGTGTGGGACAGGAGAACACTGAAGCTTTCTTT
TRBV5-1	NA	TRBJ2-3	TRBD1	CASSHGQGTDTQYF	TGCGCCAGCAGCCACGGACAGGGGACAGATACGCAGTATTTT
TRBV10-3	NA	TRBJ2-3	TRBD1	CAIRGDRGTDTQYF	TGTGCCATCAGGGGGGACAGGGGGACGGATACGCAGTATTTT
TRBV2	NA	TRBJ2-7	TRBD2	CASTTLAGEVHEQYF	TGTGCCAGCACTACACTAGCGGGAGAGGTCCACGAGCAGTACTTC
TRBV28	NA	TRBJ1-5	NA	CASSLQDSQDQPQHF	TGTGCCAGCAGTCTACAGGACAGTCAAGATCAGCCCCAGCATTTT
TRBV7-3	NA	TRBJ2-5	NA	CASSFGGSGAETQYF	TGTGCCAGCAGCTTCGGAGGCAGTGGAGCGGAGACCCAGTACTTC
TRBV11-3	NA	TRBJ2-5	NA	CASSFSSGPQETQYF	TGTGCCAGCAGCTTTTCCAGCGGACCCCAAGAGACCCAGTACTTC
TRBV7-2	NA	TRBJ2-1	NA	CASSLGGGQSSYNEQFF	TGTGCCAGCAGCTTAGGGGGAGGCCAAAGCTCCTACAATGAGCAGTTCTTC
TRBV7-8	NA	TRBJ2-1	TRBD2	CASSTGTSKNEQFF	TGTGCCAGCAGCACCGGGACTAGTAAGAATGAGCAGTTCTTC
TRBV27	few	TRBJ2-3	TRBD2	CASPSGPSTDTQYF	TGTGCCAGCCCTAGCGGGCCTTCCACAGATACGCAGTATTTT
TRBV7-2	NA	TRBJ1-5	NA	CASSLGLSSGNQPQHF	TGTGCCAGCAGCTTAGGGCTCTCGAGCGGGAATCAGCCCCAGCATTTT
TRBV6-1	NA	TRBJ2-7	TRBD1	CASIPGQGTYEQYF	TGTGCCAGCATTCCGGGACAGGGGACCTACGAGCAGTACTTC
TRBV5-1	NA	TRBJ2-7	TRBD2	CASSFTSGLYEQYF	TGCGCCAGCAGCTTCACTAGCGGGCTATACGAGCAGTACTTC
TRBV7-2	NA	TRBJ2-1	NA	CASSLVGHAGFF	TGTGCCAGCAGCTTAGTTGGGCACGCCGGGTTCTTC
TRBV20-1	few	TRBJ1-1	NA	CSASRGPEAFF	TGCAGTGCTAGTCGCGGGCCTGAAGCTTTCTTT
TRBV12-5	NA	TRBJ2-1	NA	CASGLDSYNEQFF	TGTGCTAGTGGTTTGGACAGTTACAATGAGCAGTTCTTC
TRBV7-2	NA	TRBJ2-1	NA	CASSRTSPREQFF	TGTGCCAGCAGCCGGACTTCCCCCAGAGAGCAGTTCTTC
TRBV6-6	NA	TRBJ2-7	TRBD2	CASSSRGLASPYEQYF	TGTGCCAGCAGTTCCCGCGGACTAGCAAGCCCCTACGAGCAGTACTTC
TRBV4-1	NA	TRBJ1-1	TRBD1	CASRRTGETEAFF	TGCGCCAGCAGGCGAACAGGGGAAACTGAAGCTTTCTTT
TRBV7-9	NA	TRBJ1-4	NA	CASSLGAATNEKLFF	TGTGCCAGCAGCTTAGGGGCAGCAACTAATGAAAAACTGTTTTTT
TRBV14	NA	TRBJ1-2	NA	CASSQDRGGAGYTF	TGTGCCAGCAGCCAAGATCGTGGGGGTGCTGGCTACACCTTC
TRBV14	NA	TRBJ2-5	NA	CASSQFLGETQYF	TGTGCCAGCAGCCAATTTTTAGGGGAGACCCAGTACTTC
TRBV6-1	NA	TRBJ1-2	TRBD1	CASSATGGLTVGGYTF	TGTGCCAGCAGTGCTACAGGGGGGCTTACCGTGGGAGGCTACACCTTC
TRBV6-1	NA	TRBJ2-1	TRBD2	CASRAGLSSSEQFF	TGTGCCAGTAGAGCGGGACTCTCATCCTCCGAGCAGTTCTTC
TRBV9	NA	TRBJ2-2	TRBD1	CASSVGGQVNTGELFF	TGTGCCAGCAGCGTAGGGGGACAGGTGAACACCGGGGAGCTGTTTTTT
TRBV5-4	once	TRBJ1-2	NA	CASSPVGGANYGYTF	TGTGCCAGCAGCCCAGTCGGGGGAGCTAACTATGGCTACACCTTC
TRBV6-1	NA	TRBJ2-7	NA	CASSEGWESSYEQYF	TGTGCCAGCAGTGAGGGGTGGGAGAGCTCCTACGAGCAGTACTTC
TRBV5-1	NA	TRBJ1-1	NA	CASSLAVDSLNTEAFF	TGCGCCAGCAGCTTGGCGGTCGACAGCTTGAACACTGAAGCTTTCTTT
TRBV6-6	NA	TRBJ1-1	NA	CASSYPAGPNTEAFF	TGTGCCAGCAGTTACCCTGCGGGACCGAACACTGAAGCTTTCTTT
TRBV28	NA	TRBJ1-4	NA	CASSDRTNEKLFF	TGTGCCAGCAGTGACCGGACCAATGAAAAACTGTTTTTT
TRBV5-8	NA	TRBJ2-5	TRBD2	CASSLAGGAHEETQYF	TGTGCCAGCAGCTTGGCCGGGGGGGCGCATGAGGAGACCCAGTACTTC
TRBV5-1	NA	TRBJ2-3	TRBD2	CASSPDSGSNADTQYF	TGCGCCAGCAGCCCAGATAGCGGGAGTAACGCAGATACGCAGTATTTT
TRBV9	NA	TRBJ2-2	NA	CASSVAGGVITGELFF	TGTGCCAGCAGCGTAGCTGGGGGCGTCATTACCGGGGAGCTGTTTTTT
TRBV4-1	NA	TRBJ1-2	TRBD1	CASSQENFGDRGRGYGYTF	TGCGCCAGCAGCCAAGAGAACTTCGGGGACAGGGGCCGCGGGTATGGCTACACCTTC
TRBV19	NA	TRBJ1-2	NA	CASSMRGLDGYTF	TGTGCCAGTAGTATGCGGGGTTTAGATGGCTACACCTTC
TRBV7-8	NA	TRBJ2-7	TRBD2	CASSPAGTGGYEQYF	TGTGCCAGCAGCCCAGCGGGGACGGGGGGCTACGAGCAGTACTTC
TRBV29-1	NA	TRBJ2-7	NA	CSVEMGANYEQYF	TGCAGCGTTGAGATGGGGGCAAACTACGAGCAGTACTTC
TRBV5-6	once	TRBJ2-7	TRBD2	CASSRSGLAGGRYEQYF	TGTGCCAGCAGCAGGTCGGGACTAGCGGGAGGGCGGTACGAGCAGTACTTC
TRBV5-1	NA	TRBJ2-5	TRBD2	CASSTFLAAEETQYF	TGCGCCAGCAGTACCTTCCTAGCGGCGGAAGAGACCCAGTACTTC
TRBV27	NA	TRBJ1-1	TRBD1	CASSLFRGQGTLNTEAFF	TGTGCCAGCAGTTTATTTAGAGGACAGGGGACATTAAACACTGAAGCTTTCTTT
TRBV2	NA	TRBJ1-5	NA	CASGSAGPQHF	TGTGCCAGCGGCAGCGCTGGGCCCCAGCATTTT
TRBV15	once	TRBJ2-1	NA	CATSRGTGPAPEQFF	TGTGCCACCAGCAGAGGGACGGGTCCGGCACCTGAGCAGTTCTTC
TRBV7-8	NA	TRBJ2-1	TRBD2	CASSLAVFVVAGGPGSEQFF	TGTGCCAGCAGCTTAGCGGTCTTCGTGGTAGCGGGAGGGCCAGGGAGCGAGCAGTTCTTC
TRBV28	NA	TRBJ2-5	TRBD1	CASSLVRGTGETQYF	TGTGCCAGCAGTTTAGTCAGGGGGACGGGGGAGACCCAGTACTTC
TRBV9	NA	TRBJ1-2	NA	CASSATGARGYTF	TGTGCCAGCAGCGCCACAGGAGCCAGGGGCTACACCTTC
TRBV7-9	once	TRBJ2-7	NA	CASSLGSGKTYEQYF	TGTGCCAGCAGCTTAGGTTCGGGGAAAACCTACGAGCAGTACTTC
TRBV19	NA	TRBJ2-1	TRBD2	CASSWREGEQFF	TGTGCCAGTAGTTGGCGGGAGGGTGAGCAGTTCTTC
TRBV7-3	NA	TRBJ2-7	NA	CASSPTLAAEPYEQYF	TGTGCCAGCAGCCCCACCCTGGCCGCCGAACCCTACGAGCAGTACTTC
TRBV7-2	NA	TRBJ2-3	NA	CASSLVLATDTQYF	TGTGCCAGCAGCTTAGTCCTAGCAACAGATACGCAGTATTTT
TRBV5-1	NA	TRBJ1-5	NA	CASSLGTNSNQPQHF	TGCGCCAGCAGCTTGGGTACGAATAGCAATCAGCCCCAGCATTTT
TRBV9	NA	TRBJ2-2	TRBD2	CASSGTSRLTGELFF	TGTGCCAGCAGCGGGACTAGCCGGCTCACCGGGGAGCTGTTTTTT
TRBV5-1	NA	TRBJ1-1	TRBD1	CASSTGDRRTNTEAFF	TGCGCCAGCAGCACGGGGGACAGGAGAACGAACACTGAAGCTTTCTTT
TRBV1	NA	TRBJ2-7	NA	CTSSQDRERWDSYEQYF	TGCACCAGCAGCCAAGACCGTGAGAGATGGGACTCCTACGAGCAGTACTTC
TRBV11-3	NA	TRBJ1-1	NA	CASSLWRDTEAFF	TGTGCCAGCAGCCTGTGGCGGGACACTGAAGCTTTCTTT
TRBV5-4	NA	TRBJ2-1	NA	CASSLKFGGYNEQFF	TGTGCCAGCAGCTTGAAATTTGGCGGCTACAATGAGCAGTTCTTC
TRBV18	NA	TRBJ1-3	NA	CASSPTGGRSGNTIYF	TGTGCCAGCTCACCCACCGGCGGTAGGTCTGGAAACACCATATATTTT
TRBV27	NA	TRBJ1-2	NA	CASSFRAAYGYTF	TGTGCCAGCAGTTTTCGAGCAGCCTATGGCTACACCTTC
TRBV2	NA	TRBJ1-1	TRBD1	CASFFRGTGGRGTEAFF	TGTGCCAGCTTCTTCAGGGGGACAGGGGGCCGGGGCACTGAAGCTTTCTTT
TRBV7-2	NA	TRBJ1-5	NA	CASTAVTRGDPSNQPQHF	TGTGCCAGCACCGCAGTTACCAGGGGCGACCCTAGCAATCAGCCCCAGCATTTT